This T cell receptor (beta chain) came from a study of T-cell memory formation after mild COVID-19. The TCR alpha and TCR beta cDNA libraries, bearing sample barcodes and UMIs, were generated by 5'RACE using constant-segment primers. Using its own MiXCR run on the 5' RACE reads, TCRdb lists one record per CDR3 protein. The sample includes hundreds of thousands of distinct CDR3 sequences, over 13% seen only once; the top ten take roughly 22%. Trimming stripped 3 bases from V and 7 bases from J, with 18 bases between. The CDR3 length is 15 residues. The germline gives CDR1 MNHEY, CDR2 SMNVEV (reference sequence).

Specimen: PBMCs or a T cell subset sorted from them (not recorded which). The rearrangement joins TRBV27 to TRBJ1-2, with TRBD1 as a possible D gene (6 bases). The origin of this receptor is a young man who had mild COVID-19 (a few samples of this study predate the infection). Cell type and time point are not known. In nucleotides, the CDR3 is TGTGCCAGCAGTTTCCGGGCAGGGGAAAGGAGTGGCTACACCTTC. Its translation is CASSFRAGERSGYTF.